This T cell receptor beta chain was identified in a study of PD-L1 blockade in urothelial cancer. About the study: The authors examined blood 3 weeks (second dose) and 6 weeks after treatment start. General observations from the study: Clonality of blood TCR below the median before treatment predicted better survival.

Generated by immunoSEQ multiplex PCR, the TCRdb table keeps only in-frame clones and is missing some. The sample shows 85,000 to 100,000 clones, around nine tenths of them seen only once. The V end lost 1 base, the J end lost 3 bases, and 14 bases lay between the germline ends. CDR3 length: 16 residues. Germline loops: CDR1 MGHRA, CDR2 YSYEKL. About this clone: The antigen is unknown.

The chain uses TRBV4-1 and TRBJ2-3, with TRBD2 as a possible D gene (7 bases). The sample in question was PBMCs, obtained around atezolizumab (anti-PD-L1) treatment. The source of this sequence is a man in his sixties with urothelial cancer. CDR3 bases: TGCGCCAGCAGCCAAGGGCGGGGGCGCGAAACAGATACGCAGTATTTT. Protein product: CASSQGRGRETDTQYF.